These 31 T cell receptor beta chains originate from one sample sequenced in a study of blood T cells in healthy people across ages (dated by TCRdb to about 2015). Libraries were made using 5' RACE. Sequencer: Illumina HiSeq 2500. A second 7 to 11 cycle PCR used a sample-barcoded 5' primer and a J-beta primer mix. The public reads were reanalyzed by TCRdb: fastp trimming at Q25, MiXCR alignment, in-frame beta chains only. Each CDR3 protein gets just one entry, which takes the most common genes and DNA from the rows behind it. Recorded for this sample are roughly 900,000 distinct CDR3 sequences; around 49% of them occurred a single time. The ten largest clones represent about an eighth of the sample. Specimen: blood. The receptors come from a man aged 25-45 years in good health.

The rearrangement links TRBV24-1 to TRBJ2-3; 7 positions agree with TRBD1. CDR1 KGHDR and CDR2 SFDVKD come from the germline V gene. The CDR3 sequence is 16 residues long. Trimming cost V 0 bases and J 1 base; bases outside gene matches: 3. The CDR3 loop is CATSDLGQGGTDTQYF. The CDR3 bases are TGTGCCACCAGTGATTTGGGGCAGGGGGGCACAGATACGCAGTATTTT.

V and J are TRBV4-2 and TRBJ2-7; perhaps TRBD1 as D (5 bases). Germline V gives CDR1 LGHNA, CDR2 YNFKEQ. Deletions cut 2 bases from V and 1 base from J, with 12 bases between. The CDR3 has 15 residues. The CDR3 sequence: CASSQLTGLSYEQYF. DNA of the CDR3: TGTGCCAGCAGCCAATTAACAGGCCTTTCCTACGAGCAGTACTTC.

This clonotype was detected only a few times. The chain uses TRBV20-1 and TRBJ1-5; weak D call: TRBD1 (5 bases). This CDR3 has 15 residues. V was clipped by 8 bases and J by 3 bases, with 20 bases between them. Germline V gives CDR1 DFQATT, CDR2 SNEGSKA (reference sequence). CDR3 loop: CSQVTWGGNNQPQHF. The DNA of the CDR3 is TGCAGTCAAGTAACTTGGGGGGGAAACAATCAGCCCCAGCATTTT.

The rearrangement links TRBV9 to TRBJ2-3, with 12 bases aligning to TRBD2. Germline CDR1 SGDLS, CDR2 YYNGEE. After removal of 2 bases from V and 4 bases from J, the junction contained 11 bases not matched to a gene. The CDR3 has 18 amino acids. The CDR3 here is CASSVARLAGAGADTQYF. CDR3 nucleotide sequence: TGTGCCAGCAGCGTGGCCCGACTAGCGGGGGCAGGCGCAGATACGCAGTATTTT.

CDR3 residues: CASVGQAGDNEQFF. The CDR3 DNA reads as TGTGCCAGCGTGGGACAGGCTGGAGACAATGAGCAGTTCTTC. The gene calls are TRBV7-2 and TRBJ2-1; 8 bases align to TRBD1. The CDR3 runs 14 residues. The germline gives CDR1 SGHTA, CDR2 FQGNSA. Germline trimming cut 8 bases from V and 5 bases from J; bases unmatched to any gene: 8.

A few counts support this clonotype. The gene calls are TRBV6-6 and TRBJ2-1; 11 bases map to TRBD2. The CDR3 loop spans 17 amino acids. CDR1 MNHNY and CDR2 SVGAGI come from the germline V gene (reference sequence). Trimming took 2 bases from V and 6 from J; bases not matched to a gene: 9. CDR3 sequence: CASSYAASGGNPNEQFF. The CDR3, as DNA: TGTGCCAGCAGTTACGCGGCTAGCGGGGGGAACCCCAATGAGCAGTTCTTC.

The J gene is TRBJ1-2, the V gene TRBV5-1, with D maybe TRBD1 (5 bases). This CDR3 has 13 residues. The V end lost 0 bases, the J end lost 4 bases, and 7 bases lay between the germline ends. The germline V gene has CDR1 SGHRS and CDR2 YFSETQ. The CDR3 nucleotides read TGCGCCAGCAGCTTGGAGGACATCTATGGCTACACCTTC. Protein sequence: CASSLEDIYGYTF.

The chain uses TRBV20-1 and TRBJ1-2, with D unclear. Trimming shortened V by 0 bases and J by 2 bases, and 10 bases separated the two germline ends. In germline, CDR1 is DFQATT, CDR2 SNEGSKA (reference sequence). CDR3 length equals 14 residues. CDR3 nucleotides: TGCAGTGCTAGAGAAATAGGGATGAACTATGGCTACACCTTC. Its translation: CSAREIGMNYGYTF.

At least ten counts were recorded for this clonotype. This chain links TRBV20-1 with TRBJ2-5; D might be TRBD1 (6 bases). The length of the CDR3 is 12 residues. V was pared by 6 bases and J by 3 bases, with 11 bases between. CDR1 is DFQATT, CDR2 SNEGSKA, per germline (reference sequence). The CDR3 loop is CSALTGKETQYF. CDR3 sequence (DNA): TGCAGTGCCTTGACAGGAAAAGAGACCCAGTACTTC.

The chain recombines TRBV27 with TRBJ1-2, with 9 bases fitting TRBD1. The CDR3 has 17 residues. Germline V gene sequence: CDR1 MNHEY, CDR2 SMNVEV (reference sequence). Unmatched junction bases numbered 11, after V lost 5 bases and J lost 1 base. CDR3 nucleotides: TGTGCCAGCAGTGAACAGGGGGCACAACGGTTTAACTATGGCTACACCTTC. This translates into CASSEQGAQRFNYGYTF.

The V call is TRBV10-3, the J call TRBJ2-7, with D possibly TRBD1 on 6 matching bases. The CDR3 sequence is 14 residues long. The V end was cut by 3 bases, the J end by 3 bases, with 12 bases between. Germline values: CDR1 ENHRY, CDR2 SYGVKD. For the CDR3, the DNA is TGTGCCATCAGTGACACCCGGGACAACTACGAGCAGTACTTC. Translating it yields CAISDTRDNYEQYF.

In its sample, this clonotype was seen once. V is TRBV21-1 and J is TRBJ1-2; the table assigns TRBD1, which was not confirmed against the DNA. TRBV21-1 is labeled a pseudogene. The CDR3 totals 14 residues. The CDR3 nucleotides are TGTGCCAGCAGCGAACCCGACAGGGACCCTGGCTACACCTTC. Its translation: CASSEPDRDPGYTF.

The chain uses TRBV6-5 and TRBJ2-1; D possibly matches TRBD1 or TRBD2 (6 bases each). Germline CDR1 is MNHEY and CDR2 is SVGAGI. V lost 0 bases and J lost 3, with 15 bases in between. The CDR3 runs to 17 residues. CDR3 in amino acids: CASSYSIWGANYNEQFF. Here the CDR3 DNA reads TGTGCCAGCAGTTACTCGATTTGGGGGGCGAACTACAATGAGCAGTTCTTC.

CDR3 protein: CASSPPTFDREYEQYF. In DNA, the CDR3 is TGTGCCAGCTCACCACCGACATTCGACAGAGAATACGAGCAGTACTTC. This chain joins TRBV18 and TRBJ2-5; perhaps TRBD1 as D (5 bases). The J call is doubtful: the DNA matches TRBJ2-7 better. Germline CDR1 KGHSH, CDR2 LQKENI. The CDR3 is 16 amino acids.

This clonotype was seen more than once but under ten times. DNA of the CDR3: TGCAGTGCAGGACTAGCGGGTACAGATACGCAGTATTTT. Translation gives CSAGLAGTDTQYF. The chain links TRBV20-1 to TRBJ2-3; TRBD2 agrees at 11 bases. CDR3 length: 13 residues. Germline CDR1 is DFQATT and CDR2 is SNEGSKA (reference sequence). Trimming at V came to 6 bases and at J to 3 bases, leaving 2 bases not matched to a gene.

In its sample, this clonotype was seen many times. CDR3 sequence reads: CASTLPGVYGYTF. The CDR3 nucleotides are TGTGCCAGCACCCTACCAGGGGTCTATGGCTACACCTTC. This rearrangement joins TRBV12-3 or TRBV12-4 to TRBJ1-2, with D perhaps matching TRBD1 (6 bases). CDR3 length equals 13 residues. The V and J ends lost 7 bases and 4 bases respectively, with 13 bases between them.

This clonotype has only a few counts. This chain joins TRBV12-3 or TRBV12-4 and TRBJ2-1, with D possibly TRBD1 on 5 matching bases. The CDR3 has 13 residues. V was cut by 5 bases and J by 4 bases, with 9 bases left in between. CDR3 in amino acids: CASSDSNYNEQFF. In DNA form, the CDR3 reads TGTGCCAGCAGTGACAGTAATTACAATGAGCAGTTCTTC.

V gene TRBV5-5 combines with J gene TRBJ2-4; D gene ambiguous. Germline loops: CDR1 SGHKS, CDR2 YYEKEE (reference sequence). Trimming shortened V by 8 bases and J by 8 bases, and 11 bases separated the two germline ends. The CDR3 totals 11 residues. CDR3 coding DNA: TGTGCCAGTCCGCTACGGGACATTCAGTACTTC. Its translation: CASPLRDIQYF. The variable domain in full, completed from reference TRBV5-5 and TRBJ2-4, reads DAGVTQSPTHLIKTRGQQVTLRCSPISGHKSVSWYQQVLGQGPQFIFQYYEKEERGRGNFPDRFSARQFPNYSSELNVNALLLGDSALYLCASPLRDIQYFGAGTRLSVL.

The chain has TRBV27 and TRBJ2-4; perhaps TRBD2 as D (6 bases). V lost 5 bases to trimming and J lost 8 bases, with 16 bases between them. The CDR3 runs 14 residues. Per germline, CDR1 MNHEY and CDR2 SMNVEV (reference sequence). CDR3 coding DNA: TGTGCCAGCAGTATGGGGACTGCTCCAGACATTCAGTACTTC. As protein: CASSMGTAPDIQYF.

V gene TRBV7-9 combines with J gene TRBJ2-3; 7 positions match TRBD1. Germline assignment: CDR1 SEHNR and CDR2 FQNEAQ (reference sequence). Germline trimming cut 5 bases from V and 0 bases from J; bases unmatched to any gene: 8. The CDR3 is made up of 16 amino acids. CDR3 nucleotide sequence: TGTGCCAGCAGCGGCGCACTGGACAGGAGCACAGATACGCAGTATTTT. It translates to CASSGALDRSTDTQYF.

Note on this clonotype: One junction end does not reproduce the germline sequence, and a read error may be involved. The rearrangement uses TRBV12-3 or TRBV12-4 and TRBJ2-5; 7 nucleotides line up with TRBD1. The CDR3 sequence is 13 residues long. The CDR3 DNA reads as TGTGCCGGCAGACAAGGGACAGTGGAGACCCAGTACTTC. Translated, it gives CAGRQGTVETQYF.

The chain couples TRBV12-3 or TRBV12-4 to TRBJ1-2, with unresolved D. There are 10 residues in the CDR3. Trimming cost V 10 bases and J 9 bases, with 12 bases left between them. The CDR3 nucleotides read TGTGCCACCCCGAGTTGGCGCTACACCTTC. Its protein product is CATPSWRYTF.

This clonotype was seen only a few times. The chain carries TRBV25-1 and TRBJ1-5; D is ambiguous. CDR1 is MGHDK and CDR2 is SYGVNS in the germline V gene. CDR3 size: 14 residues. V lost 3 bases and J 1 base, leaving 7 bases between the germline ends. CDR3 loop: CASSDLGSNQPQHF. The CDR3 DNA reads TGTGCCAGCAGTGATTTGGGGAGCAATCAGCCCCAGCATTTT.

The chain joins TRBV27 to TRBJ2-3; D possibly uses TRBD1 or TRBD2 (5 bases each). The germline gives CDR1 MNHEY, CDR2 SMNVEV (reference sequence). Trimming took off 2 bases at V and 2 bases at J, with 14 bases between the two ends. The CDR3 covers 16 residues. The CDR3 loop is CASSLLPGRTTDTQYF. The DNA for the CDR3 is TGTGCCAGCAGTTTACTCCCGGGGCGAACCACAGATACGCAGTATTTT.

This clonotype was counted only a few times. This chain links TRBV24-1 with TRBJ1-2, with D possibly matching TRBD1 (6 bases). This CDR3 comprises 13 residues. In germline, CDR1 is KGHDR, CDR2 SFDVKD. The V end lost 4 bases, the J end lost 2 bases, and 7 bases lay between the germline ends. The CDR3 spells CATSDGQNYGYTF. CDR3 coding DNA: TGTGCCACCAGTGACGGACAGAACTATGGCTACACCTTC.

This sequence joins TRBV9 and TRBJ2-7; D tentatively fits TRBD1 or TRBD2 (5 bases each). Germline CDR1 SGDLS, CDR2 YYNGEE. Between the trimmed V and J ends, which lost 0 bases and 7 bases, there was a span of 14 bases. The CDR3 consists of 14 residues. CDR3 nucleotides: TGTGCCAGCAGCGTAGACGGGACCCCCTGGGAGCAGTACTTC. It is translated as CASSVDGTPWEQYF.

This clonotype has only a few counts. The chain's CDR3 is CAIRTTGQGYTEAFF. The CDR3 nucleotides are TGTGCCATCAGAACAACAGGACAGGGCTACACTGAAGCTTTCTTT. This chain joins TRBV10-3 and TRBJ1-1, with TRBD1 matching over 8 bases. The V segment lost 6 bases and the J segment 3 bases; nucleotides outside the gene matches: 9. CDR1 ENHRY and CDR2 SYGVKD come from the germline V gene. The CDR3 length is 15 residues.

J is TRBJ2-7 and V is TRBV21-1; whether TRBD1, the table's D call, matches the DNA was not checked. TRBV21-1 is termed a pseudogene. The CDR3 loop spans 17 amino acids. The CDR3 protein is CASSKEVGRTGTYEQYF. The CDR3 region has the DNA TGTGCCAGCAGCAAAGAGGTTGGTCGGACGGGAACCTACGAGCAGTACTTC.

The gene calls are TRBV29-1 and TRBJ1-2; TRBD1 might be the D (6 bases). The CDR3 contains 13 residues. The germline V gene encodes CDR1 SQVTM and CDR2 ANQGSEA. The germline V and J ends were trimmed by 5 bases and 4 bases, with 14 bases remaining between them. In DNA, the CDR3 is TGCAGCGTTCCCGCCGGACAGACCTATGGCTACACCTTC. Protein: CSVPAGQTYGYTF.

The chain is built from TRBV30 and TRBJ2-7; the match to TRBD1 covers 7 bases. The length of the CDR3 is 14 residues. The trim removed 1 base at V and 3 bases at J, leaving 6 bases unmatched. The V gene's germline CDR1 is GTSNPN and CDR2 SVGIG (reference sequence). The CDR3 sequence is CAWSGEQGNYEQYF. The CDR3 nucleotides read TGTGCCTGGAGTGGCGAACAGGGGAACTACGAGCAGTACTTC.

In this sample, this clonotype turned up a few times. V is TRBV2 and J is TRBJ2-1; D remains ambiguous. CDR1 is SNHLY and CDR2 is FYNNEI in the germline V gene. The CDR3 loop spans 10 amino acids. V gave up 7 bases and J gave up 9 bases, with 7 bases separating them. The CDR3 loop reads CASMEIEQFF. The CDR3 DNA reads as TGTGCCAGCATGGAGATTGAGCAGTTCTTC. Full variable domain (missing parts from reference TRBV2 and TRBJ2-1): EPEVTQTPSHQVTQMGQEVILRCVPISNHLYFYWYRQILGQKVEFLVSFYNNEISEKSEIFDDQFSVERPDGSNFTLKIRSTKLEDSAMYFCASMEIEQFFGPGTRLTVL.